This entry describes one TCR beta chain. Data came from immunoSEQ multiplex PCR; TCRdb stores just in-frame clones and leaves some out. The table shows over 350,000 clones, with approximately 87% occurring only once. The CDR3 spans 13 residues. Germline V gene sequence: CDR1 SGHDT, CDR2 YYEEEE. V was clipped by 3 bases and J by 5 bases, with 12 bases between them. This sample was included in a study of blood T cell repertoires in COVID-19. The TCR was taken from a woman in her fifties or sixties who had recovered from COVID-19. Sequencing was performed on PBMCs or T cells enriched from blood (not recorded which). V and J are TRBV5-6 and TRBJ2-7; D unresolved. The CDR3 reads CASSWSRFDEQYF. The DNA for the CDR3 is TGTGCCAGCAGCTGGTCCCGGTTTGACGAGCAGTACTTC.